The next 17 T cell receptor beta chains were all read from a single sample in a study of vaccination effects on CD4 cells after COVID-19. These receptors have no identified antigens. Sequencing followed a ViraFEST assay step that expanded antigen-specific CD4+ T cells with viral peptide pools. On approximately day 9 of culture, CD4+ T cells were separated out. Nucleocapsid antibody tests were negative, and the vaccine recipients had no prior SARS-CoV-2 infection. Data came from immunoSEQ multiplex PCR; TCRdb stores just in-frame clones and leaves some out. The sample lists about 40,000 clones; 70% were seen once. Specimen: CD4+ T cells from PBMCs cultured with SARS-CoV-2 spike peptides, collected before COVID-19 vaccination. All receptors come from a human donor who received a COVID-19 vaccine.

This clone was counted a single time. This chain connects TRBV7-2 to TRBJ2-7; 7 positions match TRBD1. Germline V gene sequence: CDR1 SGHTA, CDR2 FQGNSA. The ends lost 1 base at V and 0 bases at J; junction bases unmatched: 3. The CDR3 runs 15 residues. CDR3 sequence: CASSLEQGSSYEQYF. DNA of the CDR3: TGTGCCAGCAGCTTAGAACAGGGGAGCTCCTACGAGCAGTACTTC.

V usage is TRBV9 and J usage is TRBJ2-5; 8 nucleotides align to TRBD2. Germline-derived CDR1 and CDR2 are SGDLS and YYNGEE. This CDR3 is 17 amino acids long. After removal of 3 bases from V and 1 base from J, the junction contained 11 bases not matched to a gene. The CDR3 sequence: CASSAGGAGALQETQYF. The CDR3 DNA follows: TGTGCCAGCAGCGCCGGGGGGGCAGGGGCCCTCCAAGAGACCCAGTACTTC.

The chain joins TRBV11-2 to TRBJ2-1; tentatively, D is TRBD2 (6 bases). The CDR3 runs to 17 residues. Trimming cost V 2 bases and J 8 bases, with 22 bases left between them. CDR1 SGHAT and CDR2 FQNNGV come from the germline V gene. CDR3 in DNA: TGTGCCAGCAGCTTAAGTCTTCCTAGCGTCCGGGGTCATGAGCAGTTCTTC. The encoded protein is CASSLSLPSVRGHEQFF.

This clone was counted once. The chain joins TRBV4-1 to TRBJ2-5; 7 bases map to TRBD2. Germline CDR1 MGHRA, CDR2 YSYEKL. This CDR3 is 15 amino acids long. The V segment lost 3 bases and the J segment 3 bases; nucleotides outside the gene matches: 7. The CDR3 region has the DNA TGCGCCAGCAGCCATCTAGCGGCGAGAGAAGAGACCCAGTACTTC. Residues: CASSHLAAREETQYF.

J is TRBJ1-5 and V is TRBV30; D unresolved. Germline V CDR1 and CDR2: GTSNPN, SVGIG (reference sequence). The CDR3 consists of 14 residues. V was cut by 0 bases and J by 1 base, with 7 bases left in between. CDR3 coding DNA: TGTGCCTGGAGTGTAGGATCCAGCAATCAGCCCCAGCATTTT. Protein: CAWSVGSSNQPQHF.

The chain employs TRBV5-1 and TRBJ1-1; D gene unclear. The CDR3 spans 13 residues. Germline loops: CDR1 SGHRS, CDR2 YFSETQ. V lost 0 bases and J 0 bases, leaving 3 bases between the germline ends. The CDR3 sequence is CASSLALNTEAFF. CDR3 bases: TGCGCCAGCAGCTTGGCGTTGAACACTGAAGCTTTCTTT.

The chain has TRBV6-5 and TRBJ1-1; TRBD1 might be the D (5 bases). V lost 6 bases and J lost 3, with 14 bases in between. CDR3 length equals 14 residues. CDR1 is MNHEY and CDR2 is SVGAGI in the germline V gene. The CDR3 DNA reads TGTGCCAGCAGAAGGGGAGCGGGTTACACTGAAGCTTTCTTT. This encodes CASRRGAGYTEAFF.

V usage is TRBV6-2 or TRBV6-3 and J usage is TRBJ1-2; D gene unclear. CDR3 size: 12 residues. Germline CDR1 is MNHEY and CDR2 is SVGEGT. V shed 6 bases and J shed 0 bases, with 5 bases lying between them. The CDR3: CASSRANYGYTF. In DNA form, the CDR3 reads TGTGCCAGCAGCAGAGCTAACTATGGCTACACCTTC.

The CDR3 DNA is TGTGCCAGCAGCATCACAGGGGCCTCGAACACTGAAGCTTTCTTT. This encodes CASSITGASNTEAFF. This chain uses TRBV11-2 with TRBJ1-1; 7 bases align to TRBD1. This CDR3 is 15 amino acids long. V trimming: 5 bases; J trimming: 1 base; junction bases outside the gene matches: 7. The germline V gene has CDR1 SGHAT and CDR2 FQNNGV.

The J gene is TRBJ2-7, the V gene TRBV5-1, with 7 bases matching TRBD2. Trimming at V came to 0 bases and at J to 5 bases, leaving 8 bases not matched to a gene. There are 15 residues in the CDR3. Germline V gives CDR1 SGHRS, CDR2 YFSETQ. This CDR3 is CASSLGSGRIHEQYF. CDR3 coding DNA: TGCGCCAGCAGCTTGGGATCCGGGAGGATTCACGAGCAGTACTTC.

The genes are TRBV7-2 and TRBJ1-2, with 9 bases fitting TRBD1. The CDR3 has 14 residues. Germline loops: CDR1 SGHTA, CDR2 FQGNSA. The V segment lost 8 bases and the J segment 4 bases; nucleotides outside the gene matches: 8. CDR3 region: CASAADRGGYGYTF. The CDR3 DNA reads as TGTGCCAGCGCCGCGGACAGGGGAGGCTATGGCTACACCTTC. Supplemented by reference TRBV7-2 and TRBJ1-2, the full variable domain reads GAGVSQSPSNKVTEKGKDVELRCDPISGHTALYWYRQSLGQGLEFLIYFQGNSAPDKSGLPSDRFSAERTGGSVSTLTIQRTQQEDSAVYLCASAADRGGYGYTFGSGTRLTVV.

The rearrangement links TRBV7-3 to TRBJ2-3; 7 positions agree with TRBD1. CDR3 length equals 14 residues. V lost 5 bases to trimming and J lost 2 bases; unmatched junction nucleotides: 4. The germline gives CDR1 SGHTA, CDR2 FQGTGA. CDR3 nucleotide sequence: TGTGCCAGCAGCCCCGACAGGGACACAGATACGCAGTATTTT. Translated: CASSPDRDTDTQYF.

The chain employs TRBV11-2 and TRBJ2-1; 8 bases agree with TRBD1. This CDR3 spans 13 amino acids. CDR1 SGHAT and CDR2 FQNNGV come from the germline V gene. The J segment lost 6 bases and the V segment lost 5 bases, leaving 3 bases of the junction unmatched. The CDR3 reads CASSLTGANEQFF. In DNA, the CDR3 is TGTGCCAGCAGCCTGACAGGGGCCAATGAGCAGTTCTTC.

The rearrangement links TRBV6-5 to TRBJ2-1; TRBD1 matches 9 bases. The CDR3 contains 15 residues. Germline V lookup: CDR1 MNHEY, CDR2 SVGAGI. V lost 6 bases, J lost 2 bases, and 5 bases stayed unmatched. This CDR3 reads CASRDTGGPYNEQFF. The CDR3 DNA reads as TGTGCCAGCAGGGATACAGGGGGCCCCTACAATGAGCAGTTCTTC.

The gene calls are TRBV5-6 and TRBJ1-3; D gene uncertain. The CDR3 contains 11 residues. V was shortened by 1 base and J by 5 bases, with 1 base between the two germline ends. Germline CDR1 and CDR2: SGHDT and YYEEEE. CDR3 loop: CASSLRNTIYF. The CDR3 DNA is TGTGCCAGCAGCTTGAGAAACACCATATATTTT. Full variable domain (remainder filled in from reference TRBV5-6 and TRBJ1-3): DAGVTQSPTHLIKTRGQQVTLRCSPKSGHDTVSWYQQALGQGPQFIFQYYEEEERQRGNFPDRFSGHQFPNYSSELNVNALLLGDSALYLCASSLRNTIYFGEGSWLTVV.

CDR3 DNA: TGTGCCAGCAGCGCCGACAGGGGGTCTCGATCTGAAGCTTTCTTT. This sequence encodes CASSADRGSRSEAFF. This chain connects TRBV6-5 to TRBJ1-1; 9 bases line up with TRBD1. Trimming took 6 bases from V and 6 from J; bases not matched to a gene: 11. CDR3 length: 15 amino acids. CDR1 MNHEY and CDR2 SVGAGI come from the germline V gene.

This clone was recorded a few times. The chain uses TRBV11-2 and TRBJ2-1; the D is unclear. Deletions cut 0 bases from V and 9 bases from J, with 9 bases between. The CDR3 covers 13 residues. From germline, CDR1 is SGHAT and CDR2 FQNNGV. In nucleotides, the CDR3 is TGTGCCAGCAGCTTAGATCGGTTAGGTGAGCAGTTCTTC. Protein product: CASSLDRLGEQFF.